Presented here are 10 T cell receptor beta chains from one specimen sequenced in a study of T cell responses to AZD1222 COVID-19 vaccine. The repertoire was sequenced with immunoSEQ multiplex PCR; TCRdb's copy has only in-frame clones and lacks some. The table has around 99,000 clones, 89% seen once; the top ten hold about 6.6%. The material was peripheral blood, obtained on day 0 of AZD1222 vaccination. These receptors originate from an adult in good health.

This clone was detected once. The rearrangement joins TRBV7-3 to TRBJ2-3; TRBD2 might be the D (6 bases). The V end lost 3 bases, the J end lost 2 bases, and 12 bases lay between the germline ends. The CDR3 has 15 amino acids. The germline V gene encodes CDR1 SGHTA and CDR2 FQGTGA. CDR3 DNA sequence: TGTGCCAGCAGCTTTCTTGCGGGAAACACAGATACGCAGTATTTT. Its translation: CASSFLAGNTDTQYF.

This sequence joins TRBV5-1 and TRBJ2-7, with 8 bases aligning to TRBD1. V lost 6 bases and J lost 5; bases outside the gene matches: 10. The CDR3 length is 14 residues. The V gene's germline CDR1 is SGHRS and CDR2 YFSETQ. The CDR3 bases are TGCGCCAGCAAGCCGGGACAGGTTATACACGAGCAGTACTTC. Translating gives CASKPGQVIHEQYF.

The V call is TRBV5-4, the J call TRBJ2-3; D may be TRBD2 (6 bases). Per the germline V gene, CDR1 is SGHNT and CDR2 is YYREEE (reference sequence). Trimming cost V 4 bases and J 1 base, with 16 bases left between them. This CDR3 has 16 amino acids. The CDR3 sequence is CASSPHGGVRTDTQYF. DNA of the CDR3: TGTGCCAGCAGCCCACACGGGGGAGTTCGCACAGATACGCAGTATTTT.

The chain joins TRBV7-8 to TRBJ1-1, with 9 bases that match TRBD1. CDR1 and CDR2 from the germline V gene are SGHVS and FQNEAQ. The CDR3 has 14 residues. V trimming: 2 bases; J trimming: 4 bases; junction bases outside the gene matches: 2. The CDR3 region has the DNA TGTGCCAGCAGCTTAAAGGGACAGGGCACTGAAGCTTTCTTT. It codes for CASSLKGQGTEAFF. Looking up the rest from reference TRBV7-8 and TRBJ1-1 gives the full variable domain: GAGVSQSPRYKVAKRGQDVALRCDPISGHVSLFWYQQALGQGPEFLTYFQNEAQLDKSGLPSDRFFAERPEGSVSTLKIQRTQQEDSAVYLCASSLKGQGTEAFFGQGTRLTVV.

The rearrangement joins TRBV5-1 to TRBJ1-2; 7 bases align to TRBD1. CDR3 size: 15 residues. Trimming took 0 bases from V and 2 from J; bases not matched to a gene: 4. Germline V CDR1 and CDR2: SGHRS, YFSETQ. CDR3 residues: CASSLAPGQNYGYTF. DNA of the CDR3: TGCGCCAGCAGCTTGGCCCCGGGACAGAACTATGGCTACACCTTC.

The chain recombines TRBV19 with TRBJ1-5; D gene uncertain. Trimming stripped 1 base from V and 10 bases from J, with 14 bases between. Germline loops: CDR1 LNHDA, CDR2 SQIVND (reference sequence). The CDR3 is 14 residues long. CDR3 coding DNA: TGTGCCAGTAGTATAGTCCAAAATAGAGTACCCCAGCATTTT. Translated: CASSIVQNRVPQHF.

This chain joins TRBV7-6 and TRBJ2-1; TRBD1 matches 7 bases. Germline V gene sequence: CDR1 SGHVS, CDR2 FNYEAQ. V shed 1 base, J shed 7 bases, and the junction held 4 bases outside the gene matches. This CDR3 region has 14 residues. The CDR3 protein is CASSLEATGNEQFF. The CDR3 nucleotides read TGTGCCAGCAGCTTAGAAGCGACAGGGAATGAGCAGTTCTTC.

The chain employs TRBV4-1 and TRBJ1-5; D is undetermined. Germline CDR1 and CDR2: MGHRA and YSYEKL. V gave up 2 bases and J gave up 2 bases, with 10 bases separating them. The CDR3 totals 15 residues. The CDR3 loop is CASSQNPAGNQPQHF. CDR3 nucleotide sequence: TGCGCCAGCAGCCAAAACCCTGCCGGCAATCAGCCCCAGCATTTT.

The V call is TRBV28, the J call TRBJ2-3, with D possibly called TRBD1 or TRBD2 (5 bases each). The V gene lost 7 bases and the J gene lost 2 bases, with 13 bases spanning the gap. This CDR3 is 14 amino acids long. Germline V gene sequence: CDR1 MDHEN, CDR2 SYDVKM. Written as DNA, the CDR3 is TGTGCCAGCACTGCGGTCGGGGCCACAGATACGCAGTATTTT. This gives the protein CASTAVGATDTQYF. Variable domain in full (rest from reference TRBV28 and TRBJ2-3): DVKVTQSSRYLVKRTGEKVFLECVQDMDHENMFWYRQDPGLGLRLIYFSYDVKMKEKGDIPEGYSVSREKKERFSLILESASTNQTSMYLCASTAVGATDTQYFGPGTRLTVL.

The V call is TRBV7-3, the J call TRBJ2-2; perhaps TRBD2 as D (6 bases). This CDR3 region has 14 residues. V dropped 3 bases and J dropped 2 bases, with 7 bases sitting between them. Per germline, CDR1 SGHTA and CDR2 FQGTGA. The CDR3, as DNA: TGTGCCAGCAGCTTGGGACTCAACACCGGGGAGCTGTTTTTT. Amino acids: CASSLGLNTGELFF. Supplemented by reference TRBV7-3 and TRBJ2-2, the full variable domain reads GAGVSQTPSNKVTEKGKYVELRCDPISGHTALYWYRQSLGQGPEFLIYFQGTGAADDSGLPNDRFFAVRPEGSVSTLKIQRTERGDSAVYLCASSLGLNTGELFFGEGSRLTVL.